Sequencing of this T cell receptor (beta chain) was carried out in a study of blood T cell repertoires in COVID-19. Study details: The United States, Italy and Spain supplied acute and convalescent COVID-19 samples.

Germline values: CDR1 DFQATT, CDR2 SNEGSKA (reference sequence). The CDR3 consists of 11 residues. In Seattle, patients joined the study during active infection and were tracked longitudinally. Authors' data handling: The authors estimated nucleated cell counts from reference gene primer amplification. Some clones are missing from TCRdb's copy, which holds only in-frame ones; the method was immunoSEQ multiplex PCR. V, J and clone size reflect that table, while D and trimming were determined from the DNA. The table has about 250,000 clones, 85% to 95% seen once. The sequence was obtained from a man aged 25-40 years with COVID-19, enrolled during active disease. The sequenced sample was peripheral blood. V gene TRBV20-1 combines with J gene TRBJ1-2; 7 bases map to TRBD1. The chain's CDR3 is CMGTVNYGYTF. The CDR3 DNA is TGCATGGGGACAGTCAACTATGGCTACACCTTC.